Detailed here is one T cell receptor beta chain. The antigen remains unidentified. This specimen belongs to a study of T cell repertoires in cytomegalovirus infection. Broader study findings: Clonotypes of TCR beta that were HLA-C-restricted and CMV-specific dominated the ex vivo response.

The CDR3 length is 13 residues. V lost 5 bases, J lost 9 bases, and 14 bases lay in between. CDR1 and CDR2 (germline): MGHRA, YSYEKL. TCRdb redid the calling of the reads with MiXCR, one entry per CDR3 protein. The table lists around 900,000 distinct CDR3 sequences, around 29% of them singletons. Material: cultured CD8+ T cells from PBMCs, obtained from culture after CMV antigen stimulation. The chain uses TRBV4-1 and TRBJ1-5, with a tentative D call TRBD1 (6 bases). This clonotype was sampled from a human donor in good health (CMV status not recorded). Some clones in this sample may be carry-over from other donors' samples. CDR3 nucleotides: TGCGCCAGCAGCAAAAAGGGGGTGGGGCCCCAGCATTTT. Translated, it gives CASSKKGVGPQHF.